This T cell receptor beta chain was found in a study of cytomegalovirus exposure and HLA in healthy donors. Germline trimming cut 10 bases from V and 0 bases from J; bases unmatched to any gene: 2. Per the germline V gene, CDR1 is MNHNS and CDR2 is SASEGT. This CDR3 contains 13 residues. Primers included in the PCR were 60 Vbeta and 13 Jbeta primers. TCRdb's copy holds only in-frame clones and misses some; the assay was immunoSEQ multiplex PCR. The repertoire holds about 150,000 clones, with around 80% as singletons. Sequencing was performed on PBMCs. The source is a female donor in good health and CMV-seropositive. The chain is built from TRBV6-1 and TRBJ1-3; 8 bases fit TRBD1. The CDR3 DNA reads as TGTGCCACCGGGACAGGCTCTGGAAACACCATATATTTT. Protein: CATGTGSGNTIYF.